A single sample gave rise to the 18 T cell receptor beta chains below, sequenced in a study of regulatory T cells in long-lasting Graves disease. The TCR beta library used iRepertoire HTBI primers with Arm-PCR amplification of CDR3. In TCRdb, the multiplex PCR reads were re-called with MiXCR into one record per CDR3 protein. The sample consists of some 250,000 distinct CDR3 sequences, approximately 18% of them appearing once. Time point specified: newly diagnosed GD, antithyroid drugs for less than 3 months. PBMC-derived RNA was used for the TCR library. These data were also reused for a study on T cells in Graves' hyperthyroidism and ophthalmopathy.

This specimen consisted of peripheral blood mononuclear cells (PBMCs), obtained at new diagnosis, from a patient treated with antithyroid drugs. The receptor set was obtained from a woman aged 25 to 39 with Graves disease.

This clonotype has at least ten counts. V usage is TRBV20-1 and J usage is TRBJ1-1; 7 bases agree with TRBD1. V was clipped by 1 base and J by 6 bases; unmatched bases: 5. Germline CDR1 DFQATT, CDR2 SNEGSKA (reference sequence). CDR3 length equals 13 residues. CDR3 loop: CSARGQGISEAFF. CDR3 DNA sequence: TGCAGTGCTAGAGGACAGGGAATTTCTGAAGCTTTCTTT.

This clonotype was counted many times. V gene TRBV7-9 combines with J gene TRBJ2-7; 7 nucleotides align to TRBD1. Trimming took 5 bases from V and 1 from J; bases not matched to a gene: 5. Germline V gene lookup returns CDR1 SEHNR and CDR2 FQNEAQ (reference sequence). CDR3 size: 14 residues. CDR3 loop: CASSTRQGSYEQYF. The CDR3 DNA reads as TGTGCCAGCAGCACCCGACAGGGTTCCTACGAGCAGTACTTC. The variable domain in full, with the rest retrieved from reference TRBV7-9 and TRBJ2-7, is DTGVSQNPRHKITKRGQNVTFRCDPISEHNRLYWYRQTLGQGPEFLTYFQNEAQLEKSRLLSDRFSAERPKGSFSTLEIQRTEQGDSAMYLCASSTRQGSYEQYFGPGTRLTVT.

The chain joins TRBV20-1 to TRBJ2-1, with 11 nucleotides matching TRBD1. With 0 bases clipped from V and 10 bases from J, the junction kept 8 bases outside the gene matches. CDR1 DFQATT and CDR2 SNEGSKA come from the germline V gene (reference sequence). The CDR3 has 15 amino acids. The CDR3 here is CSARDRDRGKLEQFF. CDR3 nucleotides: TGCAGTGCTAGAGACCGGGACAGGGGGAAACTAGAGCAGTTCTTC.

In this sample, this clonotype turned up a few times. The genes are TRBV5-1 and TRBJ2-2; 10 nucleotides match TRBD1. V shed 3 bases, J shed 4 bases, and the junction held 3 bases outside the gene matches. Germline CDR1 is SGHRS and CDR2 is YFSETQ. The CDR3 is 15 residues long. Here the CDR3 reads CASSSGQGTTGELFF. The CDR3 nucleotides read TGCGCCAGCAGCTCGGGACAGGGGACCACCGGGGAGCTGTTTTTT.

CDR3 nucleotide sequence: TGTGCCAGCAGCTTAGGCGGCAGGGAAAACATTCAGTACTTC. Amino acids: CASSLGGRENIQYF. The chain links TRBV7-2 to TRBJ2-4, with D perhaps matching TRBD1 (5 bases). Germline lookup yields CDR1 SGHTA and CDR2 FQGNSA. The CDR3 runs 14 residues. The V gene lost 1 base and the J gene lost 5 bases, with 9 bases spanning the gap.

The sample holds a few counts of this clonotype. A read error may explain this, as a much larger clone is one base away. The rearrangement uses TRBV7-9 and TRBJ2-1; D assignment may be TRBD1 or TRBD2 (8 bases each). Germline V gives CDR1 SEHNR, CDR2 FQNEAQ (reference sequence). The CDR3 totals 16 residues. The CDR3 DNA is TGTGCCAGCAACTTAGCGGGGCAGGGGGCAGGGAATGAGCAGTTCTTC. Protein product: CASNLAGQGAGNEQFF.

This clonotype was detected many times. The rearrangement uses TRBV3-1 and TRBJ2-1; 9 nucleotides align to TRBD2. Per the germline V gene, CDR1 is LGHDT and CDR2 is YNNKEL (reference sequence). The CDR3 contains 16 residues. The V gene end was trimmed by 5 bases and the J gene end by 0 bases; junction bases not matched to a gene: 5. The CDR3 is CASSVAGASSYNEQFF. Here the CDR3 DNA reads TGTGCCAGCAGCGTAGCGGGGGCGAGCTCCTACAATGAGCAGTTCTTC.

CDR3 protein: CASSRAGTRSYNSPLHF. The CDR3 DNA reads as TGTGCCAGCTCACGGGCAGGGACTCGCTCCTATAATTCACCCCTCCACTTT. The chain is built from TRBV18 and TRBJ1-6; tentative D call: TRBD1 (5 bases). The germline V gene encodes CDR1 KGHSH and CDR2 LQKENI. Deletions cut 4 bases from V and 0 bases from J, with 13 bases between. The CDR3 is made up of 17 amino acids.

In its sample, this clonotype was seen many times. V and J are TRBV5-1 and TRBJ2-3; TRBD2 might be the D (6 bases). Germline V gives CDR1 SGHRS, CDR2 YFSETQ. Trimming removed 0 bases from V and 8 bases from J, with 13 bases in between. CDR3 length equals 14 residues. CDR3: CASSLEASVGTQYF. CDR3 DNA: TGCGCCAGCAGCTTGGAGGCTAGCGTAGGTACGCAGTATTTT.

This clonotype was seen at least ten times. This chain uses TRBV11-2 with TRBJ1-4; tentative D call: TRBD1 (6 bases). The CDR3 consists of 15 residues. From germline, CDR1 is SGHAT and CDR2 FQNNGV. V lost 2 bases, J lost 7 bases, and 14 bases lay in between. CDR3: CASSLNTGSGEKLFF. The CDR3 DNA sequence: TGTGCCAGCAGCTTAAATACAGGGAGCGGTGAAAAACTGTTTTTT.

This clonotype was found many times. V usage is TRBV2 and J usage is TRBJ2-7, with TRBD1 matching 7 bases. The germline V gene has CDR1 SNHLY and CDR2 FYNNEI. The CDR3 contains 12 residues. V gave up 7 bases and J gave up 5 bases; unmatched junction bases: 5. This chain's CDR3 is CASKRDSDEQYF. The CDR3 DNA sequence: TGTGCCAGCAAACGGGACAGTGACGAGCAGTACTTC.

A few counts support this clonotype. This rearrangement joins TRBV20-1 to TRBJ2-5; 8 nucleotides agree with TRBD1. CDR3 length: 13 amino acids. The germline V gene encodes CDR1 DFQATT and CDR2 SNEGSKA (reference sequence). The V and J ends lost 6 bases and 5 bases, in that order; junction bases with no gene match: 8. The DNA of the CDR3 is TGCAGTGCCACGTCTGGACAGGGCGAGACCCAGTACTTC. Translating it yields CSATSGQGETQYF.

This clonotype was seen ten or more times. The rearrangement links TRBV18 to TRBJ2-7, with TRBD1 matching 8 bases. With V trimmed by 3 bases and J by 6 bases, 7 bases remained unmatched. CDR3 length equals 14 residues. Per the germline V gene, CDR1 is KGHSH and CDR2 is LQKENI. The CDR3 DNA reads as TGTGCCAGCTCACCGATGGACAGGGCTCCCGAGCAGTACTTC. Amino acids: CASSPMDRAPEQYF.

This clonotype has ten or more counts. This chain uses TRBV20-1 with TRBJ1-1; 7 bases match TRBD1. Trimming cost V 1 base and J 0 bases; bases outside gene matches: 11. Germline CDR1 DFQATT, CDR2 SNEGSKA (reference sequence). CDR3 size: 17 residues. The CDR3 protein is CSARGGTAKTMNTEAFF. The CDR3 region has the DNA TGCAGTGCTAGAGGAGGGACAGCTAAAACCATGAACACTGAAGCTTTCTTT.

This clonotype was counted many times. This chain links TRBV7-3 with TRBJ1-2; 7 bases align to TRBD1. The CDR3 contains 15 residues. Germline CDR1 is SGHTA and CDR2 is FQGTGA. V gave up 2 bases and J gave up 4 bases; unmatched junction bases: 7. CDR3 sequence (DNA): TGTGCCAGCAGCTTACCGGGGGGACAGCCCTATGGCTACACCTTC. Its protein product is CASSLPGGQPYGYTF.

Many counts were recorded for this clonotype. J is TRBJ1-3 and V is TRBV12-3 or TRBV12-4; D is ambiguous. V lost 5 bases and J lost 0, with 11 bases in between. CDR3 length: 15 amino acids. The CDR3 is CASSRTAASGNTIYF. The CDR3 nucleotides read TGTGCCAGCAGTCGAACGGCTGCCTCTGGAAACACCATATATTTT.

Ten or more counts support this clonotype. This sequence joins TRBV12-3 or TRBV12-4 and TRBJ2-7; no reliable D call. The CDR3 has 12 amino acids. Trimming cost V 6 bases and J 2 bases, with 8 bases left between them. CDR3 in DNA: TGTGCCAGCAGGATGGACCCCTACGAGCAGTACTTC. Translated: CASRMDPYEQYF.

At least ten counts were recorded for this clonotype. The rearrangement joins TRBV5-4 to TRBJ2-5; TRBD1 agrees at 7 bases. CDR1 is SGHNT and CDR2 is YYREEE in the germline V gene (reference sequence). CDR3 length: 13 amino acids. V dropped 2 bases and J dropped 5; count of bases not matched to a gene: 3. The DNA of the CDR3 is TGTGCCAGCAGCTTTGACAGGGTGGAGACCCAGTACTTC. This codes for CASSFDRVETQYF.